These 6 T cell receptor beta chains originate from one sample sequenced in a study of T cell responses to AZD1222 COVID-19 vaccine. The table came from immunoSEQ multiplex PCR; TCRdb's copy has only in-frame clones and leaves some out. The sample lists 200,000 or so clones; about 94% were seen once. The input for sequencing was peripheral blood, taken 28 days after the second AZD1222 dose. These receptors all come from an adult who received the AZD1222 COVID-19 vaccine.

V gene TRBV5-4 combines with J gene TRBJ1-1, with 9 bases that match TRBD1. Germline CDR1 SGHNT, CDR2 YYREEE (reference sequence). V lost 4 bases and J lost 2; bases outside the gene matches: 9. The CDR3 sequence is 16 residues long. CDR3 amino acids: CASSLPTGGANTEAFF. The CDR3 DNA is TGTGCCAGCAGCCTTCCTACAGGGGGCGCCAACACTGAAGCTTTCTTT.

The chain couples TRBV2 to TRBJ1-4; 7 bases are shared with TRBD1. The J segment lost 7 bases and the V segment lost 2 bases, leaving 7 bases of the junction unmatched. This CDR3 has 15 amino acids. Germline V gene lookup returns CDR1 SNHLY and CDR2 FYNNEI. In nucleotides, the CDR3 is TGTGCCAGCAGTGAATCAGGGGGATCAGGTGAAAAACTGTTTTTT. As protein: CASSESGGSGEKLFF. Full variable domain (remainder filled in from reference TRBV2 and TRBJ1-4): EPEVTQTPSHQVTQMGQEVILRCVPISNHLYFYWYRQILGQKVEFLVSFYNNEISEKSEIFDDQFSVERPDGSNFTLKIRSTKLEDSAMYFCASSESGGSGEKLFFGSGTQLSVL.

The chain has TRBV5-1 and TRBJ2-2; 13 nucleotides line up with TRBD2. J lost 6 bases, V lost 6 bases, and 5 bases had no gene match. Per germline, CDR1 SGHRS and CDR2 YFSETQ. The CDR3 extends over 15 amino acids. The CDR3 coding sequence is TGCGCCAGCACCGGACTAGCGGGGGCCCCCGGGGAGCTGTTTTTT. This translates into CASTGLAGAPGELFF.

The chain is built from TRBV2 and TRBJ2-3; 7 nucleotides line up with TRBD1. Losses at the gene ends were 2 bases for V and 5 bases for J; bases not matched to a gene: 1. The CDR3 is made up of 13 amino acids. CDR1 and CDR2 (germline): SNHLY, FYNNEI. The CDR3: CASSERGQDTQYF. CDR3 coding DNA: TGTGCCAGCAGTGAAAGGGGGCAAGATACGCAGTATTTT.

This clone was detected once. The chain carries TRBV2 and TRBJ2-7; no reliable D call. The V and J ends lost 8 bases and 0 bases respectively, with 11 bases between them. The germline V gene encodes CDR1 SNHLY and CDR2 FYNNEI. There are 13 residues in the CDR3. The CDR3 sequence is CASSGRSSYEQYF. CDR3 nucleotides: TGTGCCAGCTCTGGCCGGAGCTCCTACGAGCAGTACTTC.

The rearrangement uses TRBV19 and TRBJ2-4; TRBD1 aligns across 7 bases. V lost 0 bases and J lost 13; bases outside the gene matches: 6. CDR1 LNHDA and CDR2 SQIVND come from the germline V gene (reference sequence). The CDR3 is made up of 13 amino acids. DNA of the CDR3: TGTGCCAGTAGTATAGATCGACAGGGTCTCCAGTACTTC. It specifies CASSIDRQGLQYF.